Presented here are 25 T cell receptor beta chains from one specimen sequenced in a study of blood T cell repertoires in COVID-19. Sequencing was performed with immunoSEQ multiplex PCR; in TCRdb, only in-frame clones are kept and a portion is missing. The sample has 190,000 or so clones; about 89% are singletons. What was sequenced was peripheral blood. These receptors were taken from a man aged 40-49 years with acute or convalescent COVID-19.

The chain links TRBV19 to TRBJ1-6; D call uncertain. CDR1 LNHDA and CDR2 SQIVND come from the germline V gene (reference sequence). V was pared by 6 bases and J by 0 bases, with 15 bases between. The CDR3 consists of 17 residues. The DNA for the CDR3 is TGTGCCAGTAGGCCCCCGACCGGGAGCTCCTATAATTCACCCCTCCACTTT. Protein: CASRPPTGSSYNSPLHF.

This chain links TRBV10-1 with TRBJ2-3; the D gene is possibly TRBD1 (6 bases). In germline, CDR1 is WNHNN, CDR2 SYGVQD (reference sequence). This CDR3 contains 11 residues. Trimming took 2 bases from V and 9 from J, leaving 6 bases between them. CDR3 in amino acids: CASSEDRTQYF. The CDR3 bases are TGCGCCAGCAGTGAGGACAGGACGCAGTATTTT.

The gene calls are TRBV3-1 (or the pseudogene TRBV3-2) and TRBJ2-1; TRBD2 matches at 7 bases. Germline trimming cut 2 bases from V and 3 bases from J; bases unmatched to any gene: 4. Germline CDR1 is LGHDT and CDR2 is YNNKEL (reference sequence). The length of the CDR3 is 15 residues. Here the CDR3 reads CASSQTTGGYNEQFF. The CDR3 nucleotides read TGTGCCAGCAGCCAAACAACGGGGGGCTACAATGAGCAGTTCTTC.

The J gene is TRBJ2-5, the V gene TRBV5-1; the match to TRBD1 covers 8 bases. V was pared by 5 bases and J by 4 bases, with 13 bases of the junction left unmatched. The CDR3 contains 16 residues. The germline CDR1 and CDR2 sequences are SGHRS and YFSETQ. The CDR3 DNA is TGCGCCAGCAGGGACTTCGGACAGGGAGGAGGAGAGACCCAGTACTTC. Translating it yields CASRDFGQGGGETQYF.

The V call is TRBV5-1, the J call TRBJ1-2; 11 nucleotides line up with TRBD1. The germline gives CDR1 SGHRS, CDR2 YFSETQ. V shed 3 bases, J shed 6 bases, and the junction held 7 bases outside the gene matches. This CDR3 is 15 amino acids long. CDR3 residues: CASSSDPGQGDGYTF. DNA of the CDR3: TGCGCCAGCAGCTCCGATCCGGGACAGGGGGATGGCTACACCTTC.

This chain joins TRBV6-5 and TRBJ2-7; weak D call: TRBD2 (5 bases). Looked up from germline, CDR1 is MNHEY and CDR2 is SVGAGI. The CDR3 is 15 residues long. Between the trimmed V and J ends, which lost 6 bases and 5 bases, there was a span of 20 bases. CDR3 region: CASRQGPTRAHEQYF. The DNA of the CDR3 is TGTGCCAGCAGGCAAGGCCCCACTAGGGCTCACGAGCAGTACTTC.

The CDR3 protein is CAISEGDRDGYTF. The CDR3 coding sequence is TGTGCCATCAGTGAGGGGGACAGGGATGGCTACACCTTC. J is TRBJ1-2 and V is TRBV10-3, with TRBD1 matching over 9 bases. V lost 2 bases and J lost 6; bases outside the gene matches: 1. Germline V gives CDR1 ENHRY, CDR2 SYGVKD. The CDR3 spans 13 residues.

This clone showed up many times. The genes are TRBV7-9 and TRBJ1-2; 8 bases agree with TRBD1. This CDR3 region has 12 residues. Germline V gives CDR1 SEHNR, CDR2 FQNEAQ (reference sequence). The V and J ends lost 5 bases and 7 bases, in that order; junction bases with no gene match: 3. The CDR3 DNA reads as TGTGCCAGCAGCAACGGACAGGGTGGCTACACCTTC. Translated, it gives CASSNGQGGYTF.

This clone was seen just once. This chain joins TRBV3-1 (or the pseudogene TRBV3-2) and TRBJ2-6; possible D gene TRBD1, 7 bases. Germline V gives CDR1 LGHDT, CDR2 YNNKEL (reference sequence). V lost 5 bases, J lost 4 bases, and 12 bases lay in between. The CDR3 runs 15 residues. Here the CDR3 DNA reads TGTGCCAGCAGCTCAGGGGGGTCAGGGGCCAACGTCCTGACTTTC. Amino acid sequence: CASSSGGSGANVLTF.

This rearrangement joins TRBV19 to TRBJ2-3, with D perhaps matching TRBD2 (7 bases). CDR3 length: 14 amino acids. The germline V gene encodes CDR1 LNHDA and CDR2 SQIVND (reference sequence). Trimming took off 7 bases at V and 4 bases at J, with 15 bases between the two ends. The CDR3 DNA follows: TGTGCCAGTACCCAATGGGGGGGCGCAGATACGCAGTATTTT. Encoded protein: CASTQWGGADTQYF.

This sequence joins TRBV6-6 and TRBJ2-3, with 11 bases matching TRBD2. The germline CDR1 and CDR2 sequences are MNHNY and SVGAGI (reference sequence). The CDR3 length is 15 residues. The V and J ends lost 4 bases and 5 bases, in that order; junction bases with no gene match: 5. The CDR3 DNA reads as TGTGCCAGCAGTTGGATAGCGGGGGGGTTAGATACGCAGTATTTT. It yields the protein CASSWIAGGLDTQYF.

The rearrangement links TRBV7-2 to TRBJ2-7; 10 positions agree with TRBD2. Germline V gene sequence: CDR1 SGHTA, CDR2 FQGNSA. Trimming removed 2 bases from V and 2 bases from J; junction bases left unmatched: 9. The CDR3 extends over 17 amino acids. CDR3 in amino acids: CASSLNLAGAVAYEQYF. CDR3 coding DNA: TGTGCCAGCAGCTTAAACCTAGCGGGGGCGGTTGCCTACGAGCAGTACTTC.

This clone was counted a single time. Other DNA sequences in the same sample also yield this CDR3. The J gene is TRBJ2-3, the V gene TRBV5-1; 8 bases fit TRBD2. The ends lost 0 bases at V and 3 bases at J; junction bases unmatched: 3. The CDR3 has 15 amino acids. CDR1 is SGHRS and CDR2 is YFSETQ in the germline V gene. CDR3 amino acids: CASSLASGGTDTQYF. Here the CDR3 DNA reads TGCGCCAGCAGCTTGGCCAGCGGGGGAACAGATACGCAGTATTTT.

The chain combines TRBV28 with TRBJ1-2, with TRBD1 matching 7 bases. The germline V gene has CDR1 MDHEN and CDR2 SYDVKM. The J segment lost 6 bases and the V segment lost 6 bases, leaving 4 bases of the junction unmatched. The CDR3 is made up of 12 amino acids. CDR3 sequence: CASSSGGHGYTF. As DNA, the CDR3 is TGTGCCAGCAGCTCAGGGGGGCATGGCTACACCTTC.

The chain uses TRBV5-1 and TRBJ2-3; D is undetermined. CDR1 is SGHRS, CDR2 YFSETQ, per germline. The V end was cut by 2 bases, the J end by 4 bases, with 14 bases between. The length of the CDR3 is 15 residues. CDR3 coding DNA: TGCGCCAGCAGCTTAGCAGGAAGCATTGCAGATACGCAGTATTTT. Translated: CASSLAGSIADTQYF. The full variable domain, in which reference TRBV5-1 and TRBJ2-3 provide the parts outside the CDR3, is KAGVTQTPRYLIKTRGQQVTLSCSPISGHRSVSWYQQTPGQGLQFLFEYFSETQRNKGNFPGRFSGRQFSNSRSEMNVSTLELGDSALYLCASSLAGSIADTQYFGPGTRLTVL.

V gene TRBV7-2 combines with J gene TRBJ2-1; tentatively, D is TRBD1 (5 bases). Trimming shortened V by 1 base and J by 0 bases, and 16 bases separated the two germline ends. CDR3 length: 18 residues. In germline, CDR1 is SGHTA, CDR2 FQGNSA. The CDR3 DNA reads TGTGCCAGCAGCTTAGTTATGACAGACCAAAGCTCCTACAATGAGCAGTTCTTC. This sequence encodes CASSLVMTDQSSYNEQFF.

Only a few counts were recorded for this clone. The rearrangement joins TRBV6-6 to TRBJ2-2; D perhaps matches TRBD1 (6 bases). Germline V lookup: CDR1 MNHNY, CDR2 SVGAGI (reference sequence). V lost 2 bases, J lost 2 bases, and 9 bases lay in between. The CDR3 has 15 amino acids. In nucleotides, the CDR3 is TGTGCCAGCAGTTACCGGACAGTTAACACCGGGGAGCTGTTTTTT. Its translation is CASSYRTVNTGELFF.

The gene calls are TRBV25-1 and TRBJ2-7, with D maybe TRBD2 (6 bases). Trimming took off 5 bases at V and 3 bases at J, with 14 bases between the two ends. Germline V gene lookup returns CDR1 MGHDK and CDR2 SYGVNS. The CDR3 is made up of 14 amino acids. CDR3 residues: CASSYPGVLYEQYF. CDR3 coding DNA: TGTGCCAGCAGTTATCCGGGGGTTCTCTACGAGCAGTACTTC.

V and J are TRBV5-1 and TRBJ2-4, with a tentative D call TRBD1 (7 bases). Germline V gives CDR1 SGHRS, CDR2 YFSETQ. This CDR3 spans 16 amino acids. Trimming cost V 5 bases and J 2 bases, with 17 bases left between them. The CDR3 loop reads CASSSGGGTSKNIQYF. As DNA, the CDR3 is TGCGCCAGCAGTTCAGGAGGGGGCACCTCCAAAAACATTCAGTACTTC.

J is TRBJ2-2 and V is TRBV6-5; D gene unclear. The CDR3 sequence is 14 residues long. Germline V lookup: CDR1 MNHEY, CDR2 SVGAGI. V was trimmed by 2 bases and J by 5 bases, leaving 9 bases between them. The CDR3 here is CASSYRELTGELFF. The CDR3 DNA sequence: TGTGCCAGCAGTTACCGCGAGTTAACCGGGGAGCTGTTTTTT.

The CDR3 DNA follows: TGTGCCAGCTCACCACTGGAGGGAGGGCATAGAACTGAAGCTTTCTTT. It encodes CASSPLEGGHRTEAFF. V usage is TRBV18 and J usage is TRBJ1-1; unclear D gene. This CDR3 spans 16 amino acids. V was shortened by 1 base and J by 5 bases, with 17 bases between the two germline ends. Germline lookup yields CDR1 KGHSH and CDR2 LQKENI.

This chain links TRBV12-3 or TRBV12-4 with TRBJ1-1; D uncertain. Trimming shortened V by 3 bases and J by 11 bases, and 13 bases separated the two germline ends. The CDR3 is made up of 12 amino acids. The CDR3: CASSFQERAAFF. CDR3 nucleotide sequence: TGTGCCAGCAGTTTTCAGGAGAGGGCCGCTTTCTTT.

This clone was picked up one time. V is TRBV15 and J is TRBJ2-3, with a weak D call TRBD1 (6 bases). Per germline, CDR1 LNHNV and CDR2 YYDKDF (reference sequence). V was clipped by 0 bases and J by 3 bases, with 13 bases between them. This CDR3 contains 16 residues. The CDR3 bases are TGTGCCACCAGCAGAGATTCGGCAGGGACAACAGATACGCAGTATTTT. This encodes CATSRDSAGTTDTQYF. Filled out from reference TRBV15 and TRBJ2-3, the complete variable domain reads DAMVIQNPRYQVTQFGKPVTLSCSQTLNHNVMYWYQQKSSQAPKLLFHYYDKDFNNEADTPDNFQSRRPNTSFCFLDIRSPGLGDTAMYLCATSRDSAGTTDTQYFGPGTRLTVL.

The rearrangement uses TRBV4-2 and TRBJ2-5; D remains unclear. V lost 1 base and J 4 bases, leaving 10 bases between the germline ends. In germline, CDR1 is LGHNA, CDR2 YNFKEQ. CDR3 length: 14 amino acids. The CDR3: CASSQGLRSETQYF. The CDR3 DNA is TGTGCCAGCAGCCAAGGACTCCGTTCAGAGACCCAGTACTTC.

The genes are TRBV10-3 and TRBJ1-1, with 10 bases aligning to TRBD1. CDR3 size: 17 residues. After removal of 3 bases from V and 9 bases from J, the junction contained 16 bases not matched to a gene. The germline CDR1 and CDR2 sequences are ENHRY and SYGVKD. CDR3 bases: TGTGCCATCAGTGATCTGGGACAGGGGATACGGGGAGCTAAAGCTTTCTTT. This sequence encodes CAISDLGQGIRGAKAFF.